In its sample, the clone carrying this T cell receptor beta chain is medium-sized. Antigen specificity is unknown. The data are from a study of T-cell reconstitution after alpha-beta-depleted transplantation in children. Study outcomes and limitations: Some patients' high day-60 TCRbeta diversity was traced to surviving recipient T cells and thymic progenitors. Expanded clones from the graft, numbering several hundred, reportedly supplied alpha-beta T cells about two months after transplant. The authors attributed T-cell counts and diversity one year after transplant mostly to newly produced T cells.

Using unique molecular identifiers, the investigators prepared the TCRbeta library. TCRdb re-analysed the PCR reads in MiXCR, keeping a single row per CDR3 protein. Here the sample spans several thousand distinct CDR3 sequences, around 11% being singletons. Germline V gene data show CDR1 as PRHDT and CDR2 as FYEKMQ (reference sequence). This CDR3 has 15 residues. The V and J ends lost 5 bases and 5 bases, in that order; junction bases with no gene match: 4. The material was PBMCs, mostly from graft donor cells, obtained 180 days after TCRalphabeta/CD19-depleted stem cell transplant. This sequence originates from a child less than two years old who had a stem cell transplant for acute myeloid leukemia, so the T cells may come from the graft donor. The V and J genes are TRBV13 and TRBJ1-6; TRBD1 matches 9 bases. As DNA, the CDR3 is TGTGCCAGCAGCCTCTGGGACAGGGATAATTCACCCCTCCACTTT. Its protein product is CASSLWDRDNSPLHF.